The clone carrying this TCR beta chain was observed a few times. Its target is unknown. The sample comes from a study of T-cell memory formation after mild COVID-19. For the study at large: TCR clusters showed largely donor specificity.

The germline V gene encodes CDR1 DFQATT and CDR2 SNEGSKA (reference sequence). The CDR3 totals 14 residues. The V end was cut by 3 bases, the J end by 4 bases, with 16 bases between. Via MiXCR, TCRdb re-called the 5' RACE reads, giving one row per CDR3 protein. The table lists a few hundred thousand distinct CDR3 sequences, 20% to 25% of them singletons. Study-wide results and caveats: Clones that shrank (day 15 to 85) were balanced CD4/CD8, whereas later expanders leaned CD4+.

The source material was PBMCs or a T cell subset sorted from them (not recorded which). The TCR comes from a man aged 18-30 years who had mild COVID-19 (a few samples of this study predate the infection). Cell type and time point are not known. This chain connects TRBV20-1 to TRBJ2-7; D is uncertain. CDR3 bases: TGCAGTGCTAGTCAGGTTAACCTCCATTACGAGCAGTACGTC. It encodes CSASQVNLHYEQYV.